Below are 21 T cell receptor beta chains sequenced from a single sample in a study of shared clonotypes between healthy human individuals. TCRdb's table, derived via immunoSEQ multiplex PCR, lists solely in-frame clones and lacks some. The data show millions of clones, with 95% seen just once and 0.13% held by the top ten. The material sequenced was naive CD4+ T cells sorted from blood. The subset here: CD45RA+ positively selected. Every receptor here comes from a man aged 18 to 30 in good health.

This clone was counted a single time. The sample contains more than one DNA sequence encoding this CDR3. The chain recombines TRBV5-1 with TRBJ1-1, with 7 bases matching TRBD1. The J segment lost 4 bases and the V segment lost 4 bases, leaving 7 bases of the junction unmatched. Per germline, CDR1 SGHRS and CDR2 YFSETQ. CDR3 size: 14 residues. The CDR3 here is CASSPQGVGTEAFF. DNA of the CDR3: TGCGCCAGCAGCCCCCAGGGGGTGGGCACTGAAGCTTTCTTT.

The chain employs TRBV6-5 and TRBJ1-5; D is uncertain. This CDR3 comprises 16 residues. Germline V gene data show CDR1 as MNHEY and CDR2 as SVGAGI. V shed 4 bases and J shed 4 bases, with 17 bases lying between them. The CDR3 coding sequence is TGTGCCAGCAGTTCGAGGCCGGGCGGACCGAATCAGCCCCAGCATTTT. Its translation: CASSSRPGGPNQPQHF.

The gene calls are TRBV7-2 and TRBJ2-7; no clear D gene. Trimming took off 5 bases at V and 2 bases at J, with 13 bases between the two ends. Per the germline V gene, CDR1 is SGHTA and CDR2 is FQGNSA. CDR3 size: 14 residues. The CDR3 bases are TGTGCCAGCAGCCTCCGGCCGGGTCCCTACGAGCAGTACTTC. Translating it yields CASSLRPGPYEQYF. The full variable domain, rest sourced from reference TRBV7-2 and TRBJ2-7, is GAGVSQSPSNKVTEKGKDVELRCDPISGHTALYWYRQSLGQGLEFLIYFQGNSAPDKSGLPSDRFSAERTGGSVSTLTIQRTQQEDSAVYLCASSLRPGPYEQYFGPGTRLTVT.

The gene calls are TRBV5-4 and TRBJ1-1, with 7 bases that match TRBD1. Germline lookup yields CDR1 SGHNT and CDR2 YYREEE (reference sequence). J gave up 0 bases and V 4 bases, and 9 bases lay outside the gene matches. The CDR3 has 16 residues. The CDR3 nucleotides are TGTGCCAGCAGCGTAGGGACAGCTCCCATGAACACTGAAGCTTTCTTT. As protein: CASSVGTAPMNTEAFF.

The rearrangement links TRBV11-3 to TRBJ2-1; weak D call: TRBD2 (6 bases). The germline V gene has CDR1 SGHNT and CDR2 YENEEA. CDR3 size: 14 residues. Trimming took off 1 base at V and 5 bases at J, with 9 bases between the two ends. The CDR3: CASSLGLADNEQFF. In DNA, the CDR3 is TGTGCCAGCAGCTTAGGATTAGCGGACAATGAGCAGTTCTTC.

A word on this clone: This CDR3 is also generated by other DNA sequences in the sample. The CDR3 here is CASSPLMNTEAFF. The CDR3 DNA is TGTGCCAGCTCACCCTTGATGAACACTGAAGCTTTCTTT. The J gene is TRBJ1-1, the V gene TRBV18; D remains ambiguous. There are 13 residues in the CDR3. V was shortened by 3 bases and J by 0 bases, with 5 bases between the two germline ends. Looked up from germline, CDR1 is KGHSH and CDR2 is LQKENI.

This chain joins TRBV13 and TRBJ2-3, with TRBD2 matching 10 bases. The CDR3 has 17 residues. Germline assignment: CDR1 PRHDT and CDR2 FYEKMQ (reference sequence). The J segment lost 4 bases and the V segment lost 4 bases, leaving 11 bases of the junction unmatched. CDR3 loop: CASSSSGSIPTADTQYF. DNA for the CDR3: TGTGCCAGCAGCTCTAGCGGGAGTATCCCCACCGCAGATACGCAGTATTTT.

The chain employs TRBV30 and TRBJ2-5, with 7 bases lining up with TRBD1. Per the germline V gene, CDR1 is GTSNPN and CDR2 is SVGIG (reference sequence). This CDR3 has 13 residues. After removal of 2 bases from V and 5 bases from J, the junction contained 5 bases not matched to a gene. CDR3 residues: CAWSQQGPETQYF. The CDR3 region has the DNA TGTGCCTGGAGTCAACAGGGGCCGGAGACCCAGTACTTC.

This clone was seen once. The J gene is TRBJ2-7, the V gene TRBV5-1; D is ambiguous. Trimming took off 2 bases at V and 3 bases at J, with 9 bases between the two ends. CDR3 length: 13 amino acids. The germline gives CDR1 SGHRS, CDR2 YFSETQ. The CDR3 spells CASSFTTVYEQYF. In DNA, the CDR3 is TGCGCCAGCAGCTTTACTACCGTCTACGAGCAGTACTTC.

The genes are TRBV28 and TRBJ2-7; D perhaps matches TRBD1 (5 bases). V shed 7 bases and J shed 3 bases, with 22 bases lying between them. The germline CDR1 and CDR2 sequences are MDHEN and SYDVKM. CDR3 length: 16 residues. As DNA, the CDR3 is TGTGCCAGCACCTCCATCCAGGTTCGACAGCTCTACGAGCAGTACTTC. The encoded protein is CASTSIQVRQLYEQYF.

This clone was seen only once. The chain employs TRBV7-2 and TRBJ1-2, with D possibly being TRBD1 (5 bases). V gave up 4 bases and J gave up 4 bases, with 13 bases separating them. Germline CDR1 is SGHTA and CDR2 is FQGNSA. The CDR3 covers 14 residues. The CDR3, as DNA: TGTGCCAGCAGCTCGTTCCGGGGCCGCTATGGCTACACCTTC. This gives the protein CASSSFRGRYGYTF.

The rearrangement joins TRBV28 to TRBJ1-2; D is undetermined. Germline loops: CDR1 MDHEN, CDR2 SYDVKM. The ends were cut back, 5 bases at V and 4 bases at J, with 14 bases in the middle. The CDR3 covers 14 residues. CDR3 bases: TGTGCCAGCAGTCGTAGGGTACCAGCCTATGGCTACACCTTC. It yields the protein CASSRRVPAYGYTF.

V gene TRBV7-9 combines with J gene TRBJ2-7, with 7 bases lining up with TRBD2. Germline assignment: CDR1 SEHNR and CDR2 FQNEAQ (reference sequence). Germline trimming cut 0 bases from V and 5 bases from J; bases unmatched to any gene: 4. This CDR3 is 14 amino acids long. The CDR3 loop is CASSLAGLADEQYF. CDR3 coding DNA: TGTGCCAGCAGCTTAGCGGGCCTAGCGGACGAGCAGTACTTC.

This chain connects TRBV27 to TRBJ2-2; no clear D gene. The germline V gene encodes CDR1 MNHEY and CDR2 SMNVEV (reference sequence). The ends were cut back, 2 bases at V and 4 bases at J, with 20 bases in the middle. This CDR3 comprises 18 residues. CDR3 amino acids: CASSLEAGAPRGTGELFF. The CDR3 region has the DNA TGTGCCAGCAGTTTAGAAGCAGGCGCCCCTCGAGGCACCGGGGAGCTGTTTTTT.

The J gene is TRBJ2-2, the V gene TRBV7-9; D is possibly TRBD1 (6 bases). V gave up 6 bases and J gave up 6 bases, with 14 bases separating them. The V gene's germline CDR1 is SEHNR and CDR2 FQNEAQ (reference sequence). The CDR3 is 14 residues long. CDR3: CASRTDSSAGELFF. CDR3 nucleotide sequence: TGTGCCAGCAGGACGGACAGTTCTGCCGGGGAGCTGTTTTTT.

This clone is a singleton in its sample. The chain uses TRBV6-5 and TRBJ2-7; no definite D call. This CDR3 region has 13 residues. V was trimmed by 3 bases and J by 4 bases, leaving 10 bases between them. Germline loops: CDR1 MNHEY, CDR2 SVGAGI. Here the CDR3 DNA reads TGTGCCAGCAGTTATCGCATCCAATACGAGCAGTACTTC. It translates to CASSYRIQYEQYF.

Comment on this clone: Other DNA variants within this sample encode the same CDR3. The CDR3 region is CASSLLDRDTGELFF. CDR3 DNA: TGCGCCAGCAGCCTCCTGGACAGGGACACCGGGGAGCTGTTTTTT. The genes are TRBV5-1 and TRBJ2-2; the match to TRBD1 covers 8 bases. The CDR3 runs to 15 residues. Trimming took 4 bases from V and 3 from J; bases not matched to a gene: 5. CDR1 is SGHRS and CDR2 is YFSETQ in the germline V gene.

The chain combines TRBV5-1 with TRBJ2-3; TRBD1 aligns across 7 bases. The V segment lost 0 bases and the J segment 6 bases; nucleotides outside the gene matches: 4. Germline CDR1 reads SGHRS; CDR2 reads YFSETQ. The CDR3 spans 14 residues. CDR3 sequence reads: CASSLGGQQDTQYF. In nucleotides, the CDR3 is TGCGCCAGCAGCTTGGGGGGACAGCAGGATACGCAGTATTTT.

The CDR3 reads CASSLAPPEGVLTF. In DNA form, the CDR3 reads TGTGCCAGCAGTTTAGCCCCCCCCGAGGGCGTCCTGACTTTC. This chain joins TRBV28 and TRBJ2-6; TRBD2 might be the D (5 bases). The germline CDR1 and CDR2 sequences are MDHEN and SYDVKM. V lost 2 bases and J 12 bases, leaving 14 bases between the germline ends. The CDR3 spans 14 residues.

The rearrangement uses TRBV2 and TRBJ2-7; 9 nucleotides agree with TRBD1. J lost 5 bases, V lost 5 bases, and 4 bases had no gene match. Per germline, CDR1 SNHLY and CDR2 FYNNEI. CDR3 length equals 13 residues. The CDR3: CASSPTGGHEQYF. The CDR3 DNA sequence: TGTGCCAGCAGTCCGACAGGGGGGCACGAGCAGTACTTC.

The chain carries TRBV9 and TRBJ1-1; TRBD1 matches 8 bases. Germline V gene sequence: CDR1 SGDLS, CDR2 YYNGEE. There are 16 residues in the CDR3. The V segment lost 0 bases and the J segment 4 bases; nucleotides outside the gene matches: 8. In nucleotides, the CDR3 is TGTGCCAGCAGCGTAGCCCCAGGGGGCGAGGGCACTGAAGCTTTCTTT. Translated: CASSVAPGGEGTEAFF.